The 26 T cell receptor beta chains in this list originate from one sample, sequenced in a study of cytomegalovirus exposure and HLA in healthy donors (dated by TCRdb to 2017 to 2019). Libraries came from the immunoSEQ multiplex PCR assay. This is the immuneACCESS table as TCRdb keeps it, with only in-frame sequences that have V and J called. A part of the clones is gone; compared with another copy, unresolved V genes explain less than half, and the rest is unexplained. This sample gives approximately 54,000 clones in total; around nine tenths of them show up just once. About 8.8% of the sample comes from the top ten. Sequences were obtained from PBMCs. The receptors stem from a young woman in good health and CMV-seropositive.

This chain uses TRBV6-1 with TRBJ2-1; 11 bases line up with TRBD2. The trim removed 0 bases at V and 2 bases at J, leaving 6 bases unmatched. The CDR3 covers 18 residues. Germline CDR1 and CDR2: MNHNS and SASEGT. CDR3 sequence: CASSEALVSGGAYNEQFF. DNA for the CDR3: TGTGCCAGCAGTGAAGCGCTGGTTAGCGGGGGGGCCTACAATGAGCAGTTCTTC.

The sample holds one count of this clone. The chain combines TRBV4-2 with TRBJ2-5; 8 nucleotides align to TRBD2. Per germline, CDR1 LGHNA and CDR2 YNFKEQ. V shed 1 base, J shed 2 bases, and the junction held 3 bases outside the gene matches. The CDR3 length is 15 residues. The CDR3 nucleotides are TGTGCCAGCAGCCAAGCCAGCGGGGGACAAGAGACCCAGTACTTC. Translated, it gives CASSQASGGQETQYF.

The rearrangement joins TRBV19 to TRBJ2-1, with 7 bases matching TRBD1. Germline assignment: CDR1 LNHDA and CDR2 SQIVND (reference sequence). With V trimmed by 3 bases and J by 8 bases, 16 bases remained unmatched. The CDR3 loop spans 17 amino acids. CDR3 DNA: TGTGCCAGTAGTATCCAGACAGGGAAGGTTAGGTTTTATGAGCAGTTCTTC. It yields the protein CASSIQTGKVRFYEQFF.

The genes are TRBV28 and TRBJ2-7, with a tentative D call TRBD1 (5 bases). Per germline, CDR1 MDHEN and CDR2 SYDVKM. Trimming removed 2 bases from V and 3 bases from J, with 17 bases in between. The length of the CDR3 is 16 residues. The CDR3 here is CASSLGSGREYYEQYF. In nucleotides, the CDR3 is TGTGCCAGCAGTTTAGGATCGGGCAGGGAATACTACGAGCAGTACTTC.

This rearrangement joins TRBV29-1 to TRBJ2-7; D call uncertain. The CDR3 totals 10 residues. CDR1 and CDR2 from the germline V gene are SQVTM and ANQGSEA. The V gene lost 4 bases and the J gene lost 7 bases, with 8 bases spanning the gap. CDR3 loop: CSVGAYEQYF. CDR3 nucleotides: TGCAGCGTTGGGGCTTATGAGCAGTACTTC.

This chain joins TRBV7-6 and TRBJ2-1; 8 bases agree with TRBD1. The CDR3 has 18 amino acids. After removal of 1 base from V and 0 bases from J, the junction contained 8 bases not matched to a gene. The germline V gene has CDR1 SGHVS and CDR2 FNYEAQ. The CDR3 region is CASSLVDRGLSSYNEQFF. CDR3 DNA sequence: TGTGCCAGCAGCTTAGTCGACAGGGGACTTAGCTCCTACAATGAGCAGTTCTTC. The entire variable domain, with the rest obtained from reference TRBV7-6 and TRBJ2-1, is as follows: GAGVSQSPRYKVTKRGQDVALRCDPISGHVSLYWYRQALGQGPEFLTYFNYEAQQDKSGLPNDRFSAERPEGSISTLTIQRTEQRDSAMYRCASSLVDRGLSSYNEQFFGPGTRLTVL.

The chain joins TRBV9 to TRBJ1-1, with a possible D match to TRBD1 (5 bases). Germline CDR1 SGDLS, CDR2 YYNGEE. Trimming took 5 bases from V and 4 from J, leaving 12 bases between them. This CDR3 contains 13 residues. The CDR3 region is CASRPSGGTEAFF. The CDR3, as DNA: TGTGCCAGCAGACCCTCGGGGGGCACTGAAGCTTTCTTT. Combining the CDR3 with reference TRBV9 and TRBJ1-1 gives the whole variable domain DSGVTQTPKHLITATGQRVTLRCSPRSGDLSVYWYQQSLDQGLQFLIQYYNGEERAKGNILERFSAQQFPDLHSELNLSSLELGDSALYFCASRPSGGTEAFFGQGTRLTVV.

The chain combines TRBV27 with TRBJ2-7; 9 positions agree with TRBD1. Germline CDR1 is MNHEY and CDR2 is SMNVEV (reference sequence). V shed 4 bases and J 2 bases; nucleotides not matched to a gene: 3. The CDR3 sequence is 14 residues long. CDR3 protein: CASSSRDRAYEQYF. CDR3 in DNA: TGTGCCAGCAGTTCCAGGGACAGGGCCTACGAGCAGTACTTC.

This CDR3 is CASSIELTGFEETQYF. CDR3 in DNA: TGTGCCAGTAGTATAGAGTTGACAGGGTTCGAAGAGACCCAGTACTTC. The chain has TRBV19 and TRBJ2-5; 7 bases fit TRBD1. The CDR3 sequence is 16 residues long. Germline loops: CDR1 LNHDA, CDR2 SQIVND (reference sequence). After removal of 0 bases from V and 3 bases from J, the junction contained 7 bases not matched to a gene.

In this sample, this clone turned up a few times. This chain connects TRBV11-1 to TRBJ2-7; 11 bases are a match to TRBD1. Germline assignment: CDR1 SGHAT and CDR2 FQDESV (reference sequence). Losses at the gene ends were 2 bases for V and 6 bases for J; bases not matched to a gene: 6. This CDR3 has 15 amino acids. The CDR3 DNA sequence: TGTGCCAGCAGCTTAATTCCGGGACAGGGGGTCGAGCAGTACTTC. It yields the protein CASSLIPGQGVEQYF.

This chain connects TRBV27 to TRBJ2-7; 9 nucleotides align to TRBD1. J was trimmed by 7 bases and V by 11 bases; bases with no gene match: 9. Germline V gene lookup returns CDR1 MNHEY and CDR2 SMNVEV (reference sequence). The CDR3 is made up of 12 amino acids. CDR3 sequence: CACGQGPPEQYF. CDR3 sequence (DNA): TGTGCCTGCGGACAGGGGCCGCCAGAGCAGTACTTC.

This chain links TRBV2 with TRBJ1-3, with D perhaps matching TRBD1 (5 bases). Per the germline V gene, CDR1 is SNHLY and CDR2 is FYNNEI. The CDR3 consists of 15 residues. V shed 10 bases and J shed 6 bases, with 22 bases lying between them. CDR3: CAIEVIQVSENTIYF. CDR3 coding DNA: TGTGCCATCGAGGTCATACAGGTTTCCGAAAACACCATATATTTT. The full variable domain, in which reference TRBV2 and TRBJ1-3 provide the parts outside the CDR3, is EPEVTQTPSHQVTQMGQEVILRCVPISNHLYFYWYRQILGQKVEFLVSFYNNEISEKSEIFDDQFSVERPDGSNFTLKIRSTKLEDSAMYFCAIEVIQVSENTIYFGEGSWLTVV.

The chain uses TRBV10-1 and TRBJ1-2, with 7 bases lining up with TRBD1. This CDR3 is built from 13 residues. Germline CDR1 reads WNHNN; CDR2 reads SYGVQD (reference sequence). The trim removed 6 bases at V and 4 bases at J, leaving 5 bases unmatched. For the CDR3, the DNA is TGCGCCAGCAGCAATTCAGGGGGCTATGGCTACACCTTC. The encoded protein is CASSNSGGYGYTF.

The sample holds one count of this clone. The chain carries TRBV5-4 and TRBJ2-2; TRBD1 aligns across 7 bases. Unmatched junction bases numbered 10, after V lost 4 bases and J lost 4 bases. CDR3 length: 16 amino acids. CDR1 and CDR2 from the germline V gene are SGHNT and YYREEE (reference sequence). DNA of the CDR3: TGTGCCAGCAGCCGTAGGAGACAGGGACCCACCGGGGAGCTGTTTTTT. The encoded protein is CASSRRRQGPTGELFF. The variable domain in full, completed from reference TRBV5-4 and TRBJ2-2, reads ETGVTQSPTHLIKTRGQQVTLRCSSQSGHNTVSWYQQALGQGPQFIFQYYREEENGRGNFPPRFSGLQFPNYSSELNVNALELDDSALYLCASSRRRQGPTGELFFGEGSRLTVL.

The chain combines TRBV6-1 with TRBJ2-1; 12 bases agree with TRBD2. Germline trimming cut 1 base from V and 12 bases from J; bases unmatched to any gene: 7. Germline V gene data show CDR1 as MNHNS and CDR2 as SASEGT. The CDR3 runs to 15 residues. CDR3 sequence reads: CASSEVASGGALQFF. The CDR3 DNA is TGTGCCAGCAGTGAAGTGGCTAGCGGGGGGGCATTGCAGTTCTTC.

This clone came up once. The chain uses TRBV11-2 and TRBJ2-2; D unclear. The CDR3 extends over 14 amino acids. V was trimmed by 5 bases and J by 1 base, leaving 8 bases between them. Germline V gives CDR1 SGHAT, CDR2 FQNNGV. CDR3 protein: CASSRLWNTGELFF. The DNA of the CDR3 is TGTGCCAGCAGCCGACTGTGGAACACCGGGGAGCTGTTTTTT.

The chain joins TRBV5-4 to TRBJ1-1, with 8 nucleotides matching TRBD1. Germline lookup yields CDR1 SGHNT and CDR2 YYREEE (reference sequence). The CDR3 length is 19 residues. Trimming removed 4 bases from V and 0 bases from J; junction bases left unmatched: 17. This chain's CDR3 is CASSPPGSGGISMNTEAFF. In DNA, the CDR3 is TGTGCCAGCAGCCCCCCCGGCTCAGGGGGCATATCCATGAACACTGAAGCTTTCTTT.

The chain is built from TRBV5-4 and TRBJ2-3; TRBD2 matches at 8 bases. The CDR3 spans 17 residues. CDR1 and CDR2 (germline): SGHNT, YYREEE (reference sequence). Trimming cost V 4 bases and J 0 bases; bases outside gene matches: 10. In nucleotides, the CDR3 is TGTGCCAGCAGCGCGTGGGTCGGGACTAGAAGCACAGATACGCAGTATTTT. Its protein product is CASSAWVGTRSTDTQYF.

The chain combines TRBV7-8 with TRBJ1-1; possibly TRBD1 for D (6 bases). The germline gives CDR1 SGHVS, CDR2 FQNEAQ. Trimming took 6 bases from V and 1 from J, leaving 12 bases between them. The CDR3 runs 14 residues. The CDR3 DNA reads TGTGCCAGCAGTGCAGGGGCCGCGAACACTGAAGCTTTCTTT. This encodes CASSAGAANTEAFF.

In its sample, this clone was seen once. This chain joins TRBV5-6 and TRBJ2-3; 10 nucleotides agree with TRBD2. This CDR3 is built from 15 residues. Germline assignment: CDR1 SGHDT and CDR2 YYEEEE. V lost 4 bases, J lost 5 bases, and 7 bases stayed unmatched. As DNA, the CDR3 is TGTGCCAGCAGCATTAGCGGGGGGCACGGAGATACGCAGTATTTT. It encodes CASSISGGHGDTQYF. Variable domain in full (rest from reference TRBV5-6 and TRBJ2-3): DAGVTQSPTHLIKTRGQQVTLRCSPKSGHDTVSWYQQALGQGPQFIFQYYEEEERQRGNFPDRFSGHQFPNYSSELNVNALLLGDSALYLCASSISGGHGDTQYFGPGTRLTVL.

The sample holds one count of this clone. The chain is built from TRBV4-2 and TRBJ2-1; 7 bases map to TRBD1. Germline V gene lookup returns CDR1 LGHNA and CDR2 YNFKEQ. V shed 3 bases and J 8 bases; nucleotides not matched to a gene: 7. CDR3 length: 14 residues. This CDR3 is CASSHTFQGDEQFF. In nucleotides, the CDR3 is TGTGCCAGCAGCCACACATTCCAGGGGGATGAGCAGTTCTTC.

V and J are TRBV28 and TRBJ1-4, with D maybe TRBD1 (6 bases). CDR3 length equals 15 residues. Germline CDR1 reads MDHEN; CDR2 reads SYDVKM. Trimming cost V 3 bases and J 10 bases, with 18 bases left between them. The CDR3: CASSFVTGQRVKLFF. As DNA, the CDR3 is TGTGCCAGCAGTTTTGTAACAGGGCAAAGGGTAAAACTGTTTTTT.

This chain links TRBV29-1 with TRBJ1-2; D unclear. This CDR3 has 12 amino acids. V was clipped by 6 bases and J by 5 bases, with 13 bases between them. Germline CDR1 reads SQVTM; CDR2 reads ANQGSEA. The CDR3 sequence is CSVTNWAYGYTF. DNA of the CDR3: TGCAGCGTCACAAATTGGGCATATGGCTACACCTTC.

This clone has only a few counts. The chain couples TRBV6-1 to TRBJ1-5, with D possibly TRBD1 on 5 matching bases. CDR1 is MNHNS, CDR2 SASEGT, per germline. Deletions cut 4 bases from V and 0 bases from J, with 22 bases between. The CDR3 totals 19 residues. The CDR3 nucleotides are TGTGCCAGCAGTGCTACCCCTGGGGGAGGAGGATATAGCAATCAGCCCCAGCATTTT. This sequence encodes CASSATPGGGGYSNQPQHF.

This chain links TRBV4-2 with TRBJ1-1; D gene unclear. This CDR3 is 15 amino acids long. Germline values: CDR1 LGHNA, CDR2 YNFKEQ. The ends were cut back, 2 bases at V and 0 bases at J, with 10 bases in the middle. CDR3 region: CASSQLDKMNTEAFF. CDR3 bases: TGTGCCAGCAGCCAACTTGACAAGATGAACACTGAAGCTTTCTTT.

This chain connects TRBV28 to TRBJ1-2; 10 bases map to TRBD1. V trimming: 8 bases; J trimming: 8 bases; junction bases outside the gene matches: 17. Germline V CDR1 and CDR2: MDHEN, SYDVKM. The CDR3 has 16 amino acids. The CDR3 DNA reads TGTGCCAGCTCCCTTCCACACCCGGGACAGGGGACCGGCTACACCTTC. Amino acid sequence: CASSLPHPGQGTGYTF.